This T cell receptor beta chain is from a study of molecular identifiers for immune sequencing clone quantification. V was trimmed by 6 bases and J by 0 bases, leaving 20 bases between them. This CDR3 has 17 residues. Germline V CDR1 and CDR2: SGHDT, YYEEEE. A note on this clonotype: Its antigen is unknown.

General study results and limits: In CMV-specific effectors, clones above 20 copies held over 98% of molecules; naive, under 1%. With a barcode shared among identical TCR molecules, highly expanded clone sizes could be underestimated.

Bulk TCR libraries used previously described methods and listed TCR primers. TCRdb reprocessed the PCR reads with MiXCR, giving one entry per CDR3 protein. The table shows 40,000 to 45,000 distinct CDR3 sequences, with 15% to 20% occurring only once. The sequenced sample was naive CD8+ T cells from blood, with Jurkat cell RNA spiked in. Noted subset: FACS-sorted CD8+CD4-CCR7+CD45RA+ naive T cells. This chain uses TRBV5-6 with TRBJ2-3, with a possible D match to TRBD2 (6 bases). The TCR comes from a human donor in good health. Some libraries in this study had Jurkat cell RNA spiked in. The CDR3 sequence: CASTQGIAASSTDTQYF. The CDR3 region has the DNA TGTGCCAGCACCCAAGGGATAGCGGCCTCTAGCACAGATACGCAGTATTTT.